This entry is about one TCR beta chain. The data belong to a study of blood T cell repertoires in COVID-19. Per the original data handling: It was from reference gene primer amplification that nucleated cell counts were estimated. This table comes from immunoSEQ multiplex PCR, and its TCRdb copy is limited to in-frame clones, with some not included. V and J calls and clone size are as listed in that table; D and trimming were resolved from the DNA. The sample consists of some 260,000 clones, nearly 90% of them appearing once. Germline V gene lookup returns CDR1 SQVTM and CDR2 ANQGSEA. The CDR3 has 15 amino acids.

Input material: peripheral blood. This receptor was taken from a woman between 25 and 40 years old with acute or convalescent COVID-19. V and J are TRBV29-1 and TRBJ2-3; TRBD2 matches 10 bases. The CDR3, as DNA: TGCAGGGCCCCAGCGGGAGGGCCGCCTTCAGATACGCAGTATTTT. Protein: CRAPAGGPPSDTQYF.